One and the same sample provided the 20 T cell receptor beta chains below, sequenced in a study of T cell responses to AZD1222 COVID-19 vaccine (dated by TCRdb to 2020 to 2022). The receptor library was made with the immunoSEQ multiplex PCR assay. Held by TCRdb, this immuneACCESS table contains in-frame sequences only and omits some clones. Under half of the omission traces to an unresolved V gene where checked; the cause of the rest is unknown. The sample profile shows 150,000 to 200,000 clones; 94% of them were found once. 0.64% of the sample comes from the top ten. The sample's time point label, in plain terms: baseline before first vaccination. The sequencing used peripheral blood, collected on day 0 of AZD1222 vaccination. All receptors come from an adult in good health.

The chain uses TRBV9 and TRBJ1-1; D remains unclear. The CDR3 covers 13 residues. Germline V gives CDR1 SGDLS, CDR2 YYNGEE. V was clipped by 4 bases and J by 7 bases, with 14 bases between them. CDR3 nucleotides: TGTGCCAGCAGCTGGGCCGACTCGAGTGAAGCTTTCTTT. Translating it yields CASSWADSSEAFF. Filled out from reference TRBV9 and TRBJ1-1, the complete variable domain reads DSGVTQTPKHLITATGQRVTLRCSPRSGDLSVYWYQQSLDQGLQFLIQYYNGEERAKGNILERFSAQQFPDLHSELNLSSLELGDSALYFCASSWADSSEAFFGQGTRLTVV.

The genes are TRBV6-4 and TRBJ2-1; D gene uncertain. Per the germline V gene, CDR1 is MRHNA and CDR2 is SNTAGT. Deletions cut 2 bases from V and 3 bases from J, with 5 bases between. This CDR3 has 13 residues. CDR3 amino acids: CASSDGDYNEQFF. The DNA for the CDR3 is TGTGCCAGCAGTGACGGGGACTACAATGAGCAGTTCTTC.

The J gene is TRBJ2-3, the V gene TRBV5-1, with 7 bases matching TRBD1. Losses at the gene ends were 5 bases for V and 3 bases for J; bases not matched to a gene: 3. The CDR3 totals 13 residues. Germline CDR1 and CDR2: SGHRS and YFSETQ. CDR3 in DNA: TGCGCCAGCAGTCGACAGGGTACAGATACGCAGTATTTT. This gives the protein CASSRQGTDTQYF.

V is TRBV6-6 and J is TRBJ2-3; D may be TRBD1 or TRBD2 (6 bases each). The V end was cut by 1 base, the J end by 8 bases, with 19 bases between. Germline assignment: CDR1 MNHNY and CDR2 SVGAGI (reference sequence). CDR3 length equals 16 residues. The CDR3, as DNA: TGTGCCAGCAGTTACTTCCGGGACTTCGTAGGGGGTACGCAGTATTTT. Translating it yields CASSYFRDFVGGTQYF.

Only one count was recorded for this clone. This sequence joins TRBV19 and TRBJ1-4, with D possibly being TRBD1 (5 bases). The CDR3 loop spans 14 amino acids. Germline V gene lookup returns CDR1 LNHDA and CDR2 SQIVND (reference sequence). With 6 bases removed from V and 7 bases from J, the gap between germline ends came to 15 bases. CDR3 nucleotides: TGTGCCAGTAGCATCACAGGAGGAGGTGAAAAACTGTTTTTT. This translates into CASSITGGGEKLFF.

This chain joins TRBV24-1 and TRBJ1-1, with D unclear. This CDR3 comprises 13 residues. Germline V lookup: CDR1 KGHDR, CDR2 SFDVKD. V lost 7 bases, J lost 1 base, and 9 bases lay in between. The CDR3 loop reads CATRTAKNTEAFF. For the CDR3, the DNA is TGTGCCACCAGGACTGCAAAGAACACTGAAGCTTTCTTT.

The V and J genes are TRBV19 and TRBJ1-5; D is undetermined. The V and J ends lost 5 bases and 7 bases respectively, with 15 bases between them. Germline CDR1 LNHDA, CDR2 SQIVND (reference sequence). The CDR3 covers 14 residues. DNA for the CDR3: TGTGCCAGTAGTGCCGGGCCGGAAGTCCAGCCCCAGCATTTT. Translated: CASSAGPEVQPQHF. The variable domain in full, with the rest retrieved from reference TRBV19 and TRBJ1-5, is DGGITQSPKYLFRKEGQNVTLSCEQNLNHDAMYWYRQDPGQGLRLIYYSQIVNDFQKGDIAEGYSVSREKKESFPLTVTSAQKNPTAFYLCASSAGPEVQPQHFGDGTRLSIL.

For the CDR3, the DNA is TGCGCCAGCAGCGGGCAGGTGACAGGGCTAGTGAACACTGAAGCTTTCTTT. Translating gives CASSGQVTGLVNTEAFF. The chain uses TRBV5-1 and TRBJ1-1, with 7 nucleotides matching TRBD1. This CDR3 has 17 amino acids. Losses at the gene ends were 4 bases for V and 0 bases for J; bases not matched to a gene: 12. Germline assignment: CDR1 SGHRS and CDR2 YFSETQ.

The chain recombines TRBV10-2 with TRBJ2-1; D is unclear. The germline gives CDR1 WSHSY, CDR2 SAAADI. Trimming removed 3 bases from V and 3 bases from J, with 6 bases in between. CDR3 length: 13 amino acids. The chain's CDR3 is CASSDGDYNEQFF. CDR3 DNA: TGCGCCAGCAGTGATGGGGACTACAATGAGCAGTTCTTC.

The chain links TRBV30 to TRBJ2-7; D possibly corresponds to TRBD2 (5 bases). Germline V CDR1 and CDR2: GTSNPN, SVGIG (reference sequence). V gave up 3 bases and J gave up 3 bases, with 18 bases separating them. This CDR3 is 15 amino acids long. The CDR3 loop reads CAWRATTEDFYEQYF. The CDR3 DNA sequence: TGTGCCTGGAGGGCTACTACGGAGGATTTCTACGAGCAGTACTTC.

The chain has TRBV30 and TRBJ1-1; D unclear. The CDR3 consists of 13 residues. The germline V gene has CDR1 GTSNPN and CDR2 SVGIG (reference sequence). V lost 1 base and J lost 0, with 6 bases in between. As DNA, the CDR3 is TGTGCCTGGAGTGCGCCACTGAACACTGAAGCTTTCTTT. Translation: CAWSAPLNTEAFF.

The chain employs TRBV6-6 and TRBJ1-1, with D hard to call. Between the trimmed V and J ends, which lost 2 bases and 5 bases, there was a span of 6 bases. The CDR3 extends over 12 amino acids. Germline V gene data show CDR1 as MNHNY and CDR2 as SVGAGI (reference sequence). The DNA for the CDR3 is TGTGCCAGCAGTTACGCTGTGACTGAAGCTTTCTTT. This gives the protein CASSYAVTEAFF.

This clone is a singleton in its sample. This rearrangement joins TRBV19 to TRBJ1-1; perhaps TRBD1 as D (5 bases). The V end lost 8 bases, the J end lost 1 base, and 11 bases lay between the germline ends. CDR1 LNHDA and CDR2 SQIVND come from the germline V gene (reference sequence). This CDR3 has 13 residues. The CDR3 reads CASSLTGNTEAFF. In nucleotides, the CDR3 is TGTGCCAGTTCCCTTACAGGGAACACTGAAGCTTTCTTT.

This clone has more than one count but fewer than ten. The chain carries TRBV4-1 and TRBJ2-7; the match to TRBD2 covers 8 bases. Germline trimming cut 3 bases from V and 0 bases from J; bases unmatched to any gene: 10. Per the germline V gene, CDR1 is MGHRA and CDR2 is YSYEKL. The CDR3 consists of 17 residues. CDR3 sequence reads: CASSHPTSGSSSYEQYF. In nucleotides, the CDR3 is TGCGCCAGCAGCCACCCAACTAGCGGCAGTAGCTCCTACGAGCAGTACTTC.

Remarks on this clone: Other DNA sequences in this specimen translate into the identical CDR3. This chain uses TRBV20-1 with TRBJ2-1; possibly TRBD2 for D (5 bases). Germline CDR1 reads DFQATT; CDR2 reads SNEGSKA (reference sequence). Trimming pared 3 bases from V and 8 bases from J, leaving 5 bases between. This CDR3 has 10 amino acids. CDR3 bases: TGCAGTGCTAGGCGGGATGAGCAGTTCTTC. This sequence encodes CSARRDEQFF.

The chain recombines TRBV10-3 with TRBJ2-7; TRBD2 matches at 9 bases. This CDR3 spans 12 amino acids. In germline, CDR1 is ENHRY, CDR2 SYGVKD. The V gene end was trimmed by 5 bases and the J gene end by 5 bases; junction bases not matched to a gene: 1. CDR3 sequence (DNA): TGTGCCATCAGTTTAGCGGGAGACGAGCAGTACTTC. Protein product: CAISLAGDEQYF.

The chain uses TRBV3-1 (or the pseudogene TRBV3-2) and TRBJ1-2; no firm D call. Trimming removed 3 bases from V and 4 bases from J, with 15 bases in between. The V gene's germline CDR1 is LGHDT and CDR2 YNNKEL (reference sequence). The CDR3 has 15 residues. DNA for the CDR3: TGTGCCAGCAGCCATAGGGATAGGGCGGTCTATGGCTACACCTTC. It yields the protein CASSHRDRAVYGYTF.

The chain is built from TRBV11-2 and TRBJ2-3, with TRBD2 matching 9 bases. With V trimmed by 5 bases and J by 4 bases, 4 bases remained unmatched. Germline V CDR1 and CDR2: SGHAT, FQNNGV. The CDR3 has 14 amino acids. The CDR3 sequence: CASSAGLASDTQYF. In DNA, the CDR3 is TGTGCCAGCAGCGCAGGACTAGCGTCAGATACGCAGTATTTT.

This sequence joins TRBV6-5 and TRBJ2-7; tentatively, D is TRBD1 (5 bases). The CDR3 contains 12 residues. V lost 6 bases to trimming and J lost 4 bases, with 10 bases between them. Germline CDR1 reads MNHEY; CDR2 reads SVGAGI. DNA for the CDR3: TGTGCCAGCAGGGGGCCCTTTTACGAGCAGTACTTC. This sequence encodes CASRGPFYEQYF.

This chain links TRBV5-1 with TRBJ2-5, with a possible D match to TRBD2 (5 bases). This CDR3 is 16 amino acids long. The V gene's germline CDR1 is SGHRS and CDR2 YFSETQ. Trimming took 4 bases from V and 3 from J, leaving 19 bases between them. Written as DNA, the CDR3 is TGCGCCAGCAGCCCTGGTGACTACTCCATTAAAGAGACCCAGTACTTC. Translation gives CASSPGDYSIKETQYF.